These T cell receptor beta chains were read from a single sample in a study of read filtering for tumor transcriptome and immune sequencing. TCRdb passed the reads through MiXCR, listing each CDR3 protein once. The sample records about 48,000 distinct CDR3 sequences, less than 20% being singletons. The sample taken for sequencing was a population of CD138-negative cells sorted from bone marrow. The source is a donor at least 40 years old with multiple myeloma. CDR3s include the opening cysteine and the closing phenylalanine or tryptophan. The D gene is left open where the match is weak. A clone size is listed for some rows: how often the clone was seen (once, few, many), or a class if it is expanded.

j_gene	d_gene	abundance	v_gene	CDR3nt	CDR3aa
TRBJ2-1	NA	once	TRBV12-3/TRBV12-4	TGTGCCATCAGTTTAGAGGGCGGCGGTGAGCAGTTCTTC	CAISLEGGGEQFF
TRBJ2-1	TRBD2	many	TRBV28	TGTGCCAGCAGCCGGGGTGGACTAGCGGGCACTAATGAGCAGTTCTTC	CASSRGGLAGTNEQFF
TRBJ1-1	NA	NA	TRBV19	TGTGCCAGTAGTAAATGGGACACTGAAGCTTTCTTT	CASSKWDTEAFF
TRBJ1-1	TRBD1	few	TRBV28	TGTGCCAGCAGTTTTGCACCCAGGGGGCAGAGAGCTTTCTTT	CASSFAPRGQRAFF
TRBJ2-1	TRBD2	many	TRBV5-1	TGCGCCAGCAGCGTAGGACTAGCGGGAGGGGGTGAGCAGTTCTTC	CASSVGLAGGGEQFF
TRBJ2-1	TRBD1	medium-sized	TRBV20-1	TGCAGTGCTAGAGATAGGGACAGGGGTTTCAATGAGCAGTTCTTC	CSARDRDRGFNEQFF
TRBJ2-2	NA	NA	TRBV19	TGTGCCAGTATTGGACTCTTAGGAGGAAGCAACACCGGGGAGCTGTTTTTT	CASIGLLGGSNTGELFF
TRBJ1-2	TRBD1	many	TRBV28	TGTGCCAGCACCTCATCTAGGGGGCGTAATGGCTACACCTTC	CASTSSRGRNGYTF
TRBJ1-5	NA	NA	TRBV18	TGTGCCAGCTCACCAAAAGCTGGAGAGGCTTACCAGCATTTT	CASSPKAGEAYQHF
TRBJ1-2	NA	few	TRBV7-2	TGTGCCAGCAGCTTAGCGGGCGATGGCTACACCTTC	CASSLAGDGYTF
TRBJ2-2	TRBD1	many	TRBV19	TGTGCCAGTAGACCCGACAGGGGCGTTAGGACCGGGGAGCTGTTTTTT	CASRPDRGVRTGELFF
TRBJ2-3	NA	NA	TRBV29-1	TGCAGCGTTGCGGACTCTGGAGGCGCAGATACGCAGTACTTT	CSVADSGGADTQYF
TRBJ2-1	NA	NA	TRBV11-2	TGTGCCAGCAGGCCGGGGAGGAGGTCAGTGGTAGAGCAGTTCTTC	CASRPGRRSVVEQFF
TRBJ1-1	NA	many	TRBV5-1	TGCGCCAGCAGCTTGGAACCCTGGGCCTCTGAAGCTTTCTTT	CASSLEPWASEAFF
TRBJ2-5	NA	many	TRBV4-2	TGTGCCAGCAGCCAAGATTCTCTCAGGGCGGGCCAAGAGACCCAGTACTTC	CASSQDSLRAGQETQYF
TRBJ2-1	TRBD2	NA	TRBV11-2	TGTGCCGGCAGCTCCCGGACTAGCGGGAGGGACAATGAGCAGTCCTTC	CAGSSRTSGRDNEQSF